Listed here is a single T cell receptor (beta chain). CDR3 length equals 15 residues. In germline, CDR1 is SNHLY, CDR2 FYNNEI. Trimming took 8 bases from V and 1 from J, leaving 16 bases between them. Repertoires were generated with immunoSEQ multiplex PCR, while TCRdb's copy carries only in-frame clones and drops some. The profile shows 390,000 or so clones, more than 80% of them singletons. This sample was taken from a study of blood T cell repertoires in COVID-19. As for the study in general: Sites in the United States, Italy and Spain provided acute and convalescent COVID-19 samples.

The source is a woman aged 25-40 years with COVID-19, enrolled during active disease. This chain uses TRBV2 with TRBJ2-3; D is possibly TRBD1 (5 bases). Sequencing was performed on peripheral blood. CDR3 amino acids: CASYSGIEGTDTQYF. In nucleotides, the CDR3 is TGTGCCAGCTATTCAGGGATAGAGGGCACAGATACGCAGTATTTT.